The clone carrying this T cell receptor beta chain is a singleton in its sample. What it recognizes is unknown. The sample is drawn from a study of cytomegalovirus exposure and HLA in healthy donors. The study's findings and limits: A later analysis reportedly identified an Asian-associated ancestry cluster as carrying fewer N-insertions than the approximately 640-donor mean. TCR beta sequences numbering around 15,000 were associated with HLA alleles at 0.05 false discovery rate in a later analysis. Rates of TCR association differed by HLA locus in a later analysis, with DRB1 highest and HLA-C lowest. Other equally common chains were less clonally expanded than HLA-associated TCR beta chains, a later analysis showed.

In germline, CDR1 is SGHDN, CDR2 FVKESK. The CDR3 is 18 amino acids. V was cut by 0 bases and J by 0 bases, with 15 bases left in between. The study ran its PCR with 60 Vbeta and 13 Jbeta primers. The protocol was immunoSEQ multiplex PCR, while the TCRdb copy is restricted to in-frame clones and leaves out a portion. The table has 100,000 to 150,000 clones, roughly 86% seen once; the top ten hold around 2%. Sequenced: PBMCs. The chain combines TRBV14 with TRBJ2-1, with unresolved D. The sequence derives from a man younger than 35 in good health and CMV-seronegative. CDR3 amino acids: CASSQDLFAEISYNEQFF. The CDR3 DNA sequence: TGTGCCAGCAGCCAAGATCTCTTTGCGGAGATCTCCTACAATGAGCAGTTCTTC. The full variable domain, completed using reference TRBV14 and TRBJ2-1, is EAGVTQFPSHSVIEKGQTVTLRCDPISGHDNLYWYRRVMGKEIKFLLHFVKESKQDESGMPNNRFLAERTGGTYSTLKVQPAELEDSGVYFCASSQDLFAEISYNEQFFGPGTRLTVL.